This TCR beta chain was identified in a study of blood T cell repertoires in COVID-19 (TCRdb year 2020). As for the study more broadly: Samples from collaborators originated in the United States, Italy and Spain and spanned both the acute and convalescent phases of COVID-19. The material from the prospective study consisted of cDNA or gDNA derived from T cells, B-cell-depleted T cells, or PBMCs. Deeply sampled blood TCRbeta repertoires from subjects exposed to, actively infected with, or recovered from COVID-19 were included in the dataset. The repertoires were made available in a free public database intended to serve as a resource for research on the immune response to SARS-CoV-2. The samples were drawn from the first 160 participants of the ongoing ImmuneRACE study and from under 1,500 subjects provided by 6 global collaborators. Nearly every sample came with metadata listing a de-identified subject ID, COVID-19 status, age in years and sex. Where HLA class I and class II types were available, the types were taken from metadata supplied by the sample provider, not from assay-based typing. Study-wide conclusions, independent of this receptor: The amount of clinical and demographic metadata varied by source and participant and was provided uncurated.

Collaborating institutions collected whole blood in K2EDTA tubes following their own protocols. For TCRbeta analysis, collaborator samples were shipped as frozen whole blood, as isolated PBMCs, or as DNA extracted from either sample type. TCRbeta CDR3 regions were amplified from genomic DNA by means of the immunoSEQ Assay, a bias-controlled multiplex PCR. The original pipeline was this. The number of nucleated cells in each sample was estimated from the amplification of reference gene primers within the assay. To quantify the absolute abundance of each unique TCRbeta CDR3 rearrangement, sequence reads were collapsed and filtered. Productive Simpson clonality was computed per sample as the square root of Simpson's diversity index over productive rearrangements. Not all clones reach the TCRdb copy of this immuneACCESS table, which keeps in-frame sequences only. Checked studies attribute under half of the gap to unresolved V genes and leave the rest unexplained. Clone size and the V and J calls come from that table; the DNA yielded D and trimming. Recorded for this sample are around 130,000 clones; approximately 77% of them occurred a single time. The ten top clones hold over 15% of the sample.

On this clone: The antigen this receptor binds is unknown. No per-base quality is available; no much larger clone lies one base away.

The cysteine opens and the phenylalanine closes a CDR3 of 16 amino acids. Just CDR3 DNA is preserved here, 48 bases in frame from base 1. CDR1 LNHDA and CDR2 SQIVND are derived from the germline V gene (reference sequence). The junction shows trimming of 9 bases on V and 2 bases on J, and the gene matches do not reach 13 bases of it. This chain joins TRBV19 to TRBJ1-1; 9 bases in between match TRBD1. The sequence derives from a man older than 75 with acute or convalescent COVID-19. Sequenced sample: peripheral blood. The bases read TGTGCCAGCTCCCGGGACAGGGAAATTCGTAACACTGAAGCTTTCTTT. It is translated as CASSRDREIRNTEAFF.